A selection of T cell receptor beta chains follows, all from one sample in a study of blood T cell repertoires in COVID-19. The data were produced by immunoSEQ multiplex PCR, yet TCRdb's version contains in-frame clones alone and is incomplete. The sample consists of 200,000 or so clones, 60% to 85% of them appearing once. The sequencing input was peripheral blood. These receptors all stem from a man aged 55-75 years with active or convalescent COVID-19. CDR3s include the opening cysteine and the closing phenylalanine or tryptophan. A D gene is named only where the DNA matches it firmly. The size field is filled for only some rows; it gives once, few, many or a size class.

j_call | v_call | d_call | clone_size | cdr3_nt | cdr3_aa
TRBJ1-4 | TRBV5-8 | - | - | TGTGCCAGCAGCTTTTATGACAGAGTATATGAAAAACTGTTTTTT | CASSFYDRVYEKLFF
TRBJ2-1 | TRBV11-3 | TRBD2 | - | TGTGCCAGCAGCGAAGGGACTAGCGGCTACAATGAGCAGTTCTTC | CASSEGTSGYNEQFF
TRBJ2-7 | TRBV7-2 | TRBD2 | many | TGTGCCAGCAGCCCGGGACTAGCGGGGGGAAGCTCCTACGAGCAGTACTTC | CASSPGLAGGSSYEQYF
TRBJ1-5 | TRBV3-1/TRBV3-2 | - | - | TGTGCCAGCAGCCAAGATAGGAGTCAGCCCCAGCATTTT | CASSQDRSQPQHF
TRBJ2-7 | TRBV28 | - | - | TGTGCCAGCAGTTTCATCGACGGCCCTAACAGAGTCCCCTACGAGCAGTACTTC | CASSFIDGPNRVPYEQYF
TRBJ1-5 | TRBV19 | TRBD1 | once | TGTGCCAGTAGATCCCTCGACAGGGGCAATCAGCCCCAGCATTTT | CASRSLDRGNQPQHF
TRBJ2-1 | TRBV18 | TRBD2 | - | TGTGCCAGCACCTTACCGGGAGGGGTCGCTAGCGGGAGGAGCTACAATGAGCAGTTCTTC | CASTLPGGVASGRSYNEQFF
TRBJ2-3 | TRBV15 | TRBD2 | - | TGTGCCACCAGCAGAGAAAGCGGGAGTGGAACAGATACGCAGTATTTT | CATSRESGSGTDTQYF
TRBJ2-7 | TRBV7-9 | TRBD2 | - | TGTGCCAGCAGCTTCCCGCTAGCGGTTTCGACCTACGAGCAGTACTTC | CASSFPLAVSTYEQYF
TRBJ1-1 | TRBV20-1 | - | - | TGCAGTGCTTCGACGACATTTTTCGGGGGGTTT | CSASTTFFGGF
TRBJ2-1 | TRBV20-1 | - | - | TGCAGTGCTCTTAGCGGCGGTGAGCAGTTCTTC | CSALSGGEQFF
TRBJ2-3 | TRBV24-1 | - | - | TGTGCCACCGGCCCCAAATACGGGTCGAGCACAGATACGCAGTATTTT | CATGPKYGSSTDTQYF
TRBJ2-3 | TRBV28 | - | - | TGTGCCAGCAGTCATTGGAGGGAAGTCGAGGAAGATACGCAGTATTTT | CASSHWREVEEDTQYF
TRBJ2-5 | TRBV24-1 | TRBD2 | - | TGTGCCACCAGTGATTCCGGGACTAGCGGCCAAGAGACCCAGTACTTC | CATSDSGTSGQETQYF
TRBJ2-1 | TRBV18 | TRBD2 | once | TGTGCCAGCTCACCCGGGACTAGCGGCTCCTACAATGAGCAGTTCTTC | CASSPGTSGSYNEQFF
TRBJ2-5 | TRBV6-5 | TRBD2 | - | TGTGCCAGCAGTTCTAGCGGGATGGAGACCCAGTACTTC | CASSSSGMETQYF
TRBJ2-2 | TRBV30 | TRBD1 | - | TGTGCCTGGAGTCGAGACAGGGTAGCCGGGGAGCTGTTTTTT | CAWSRDRVAGELFF
TRBJ2-5 | TRBV7-3 | TRBD2 | once | TGTGCCAGCAGCCTTGGACTAGCGGGAGAGACCCAGTACTTC | CASSLGLAGETQYF
TRBJ2-1 | TRBV18 | - | once | TGTGCCAGCTCACCCCAGGGACGGAGGGGTGAGCAGTTCTTC | CASSPQGRRGEQFF
TRBJ1-2 | TRBV7-2 | TRBD1 | - | TGTGCCAGCAGACACCCGGGACAGGGAACCGGCGGCTACACCTTC | CASRHPGQGTGGYTF
TRBJ1-1 | TRBV2 | TRBD1 | - | TGTGCCAGCAGTGAACTGGGACAGGGGTCAACTTTCTTT | CASSELGQGSTFF
TRBJ1-5 | TRBV19 | TRBD1 | few | TGTGCCAGTAGTGTCAGGGGACAGGGGGCAGGACAGCCCCAGCATTTT | CASSVRGQGAGQPQHF